This TCR beta chain comes out of a study of a mutant IDH1 vaccine in newly diagnosed glioma. Study information: Patients were given eight vaccinations, scheduled in weeks 1, 3, 5, 7, 11, 15, 19 and 23. Vaccination began 4-6 weeks post radiotherapy alone, or with temozolomide cycles. Most had both radiotherapy and temozolomide beforehand; others had only one.

Sequenced by immunoSEQ multiplex PCR; TCRdb stores in-frame clones only, minus some. The sample carries 55,000 to 65,000 clones, roughly four fifths recorded once. Study-level findings and limits: Vaccination induced immune responses in approximately 93% of patients.

There are 15 residues in the CDR3. The V gene's germline CDR1 is MNHNS and CDR2 SASEGT. With 4 bases clipped from V and 4 bases from J, the junction kept 6 bases outside the gene matches. A single count supports this clone. Its antigen is currently unknown. Time point specified: week 11, during vaccination. In the vaccine, a single dose held 300 ug of the mutant IDH1 20-mer peptide, along with topical imiquimod. The chain joins TRBV6-1 to TRBJ2-3, with TRBD2 matching 9 bases. The receptor was isolated from a man aged 30 to 39 with glioma. Sequencing used PBMCs, obtained from a glioma patient whose treatment included an IDH1 peptide vaccine. The CDR3: CASSVFAGGADTQYF. For the CDR3, the DNA is TGTGCCAGCAGTGTCTTCGCGGGAGGGGCAGATACGCAGTATTTT.